The present entry profiles one TCR beta chain with its context. Its antigen is still unknown. Base-call qualities are not available, and no considerably larger clone is one nucleotide away. This entry comes from a study of cytomegalovirus exposure and HLA in healthy donors (dated by TCRdb to about 2017). Study-level background: In an earlier analysis of fewer than 750 of the donors, 250 to 350 Gb of sequence data and some 100 million unique TCR beta sequences from about 180 million T cells were reported. Among the roughly 390 genotyped donors, under 90% belonged to the genetic ancestry cluster associated with self-reported Caucasian donors. To decide whether each TCR beta V gene segment behaved as functional or pseudogenic, an earlier analysis of over 500 of the donors relied on high-throughput TCR beta sequencing. Donor age, sex, ethnicity and CMV serostatus were compiled together with the repertoire data. On average, over 200,000 unique TCR beta nucleotide sequences were sequenced per donor among 300 to 500 genotyped donors of the cohort, with about 17% of those sequences being non-productive. Rather than drawing on any new phenotypic data, the later analysis identified candidate immune exposures from TCR beta sequences and the way those sequences occurred across donors. Roughly 290 gigabases of sequencing data and around 88 million unique TCR sequences made up an early release that covered roughly 670 HLA-typed donors. Roughly five DR-DQ haplotypes were treated as single units for association and clustering because of strong linkage in the cohort. The T cell repertoires of under 700 subjects were profiled by immunosequencing and related to cytomegalovirus serostatus. The study aimed to test whether cataloging public T cell receptors could reveal signatures of past pathogen exposure. All discovery cohort repertoires had been generated using a single sequencing platform. A later analysis re-analyzed previously published TCR beta repertoires from 666 donors and added high-resolution HLA genotyping to study TCR occurrence patterns. High-throughput TCR immunosequencing, statistical association of individual TCRs with disease status, and machine learning were combined to predict cytomegalovirus infection status. A separate validation cohort of about 110 different subjects was used in addition to the approximately 670-subject first cohort. The number of donors typed differed by locus, with 629-630 for A, B, C, DRB1 and DQB1, more than 500 for DQA1, some 570 for DPA1, and 472 for DPB1. HLA typing covered class I and class II loci at four-digit resolution. A later genetic analysis took genome-wide SNP genotypes for about 55% of the 666 donors and used that subset as a discovery cohort.

CDR1 and CDR2 were assigned from the germline V gene as MNHEY and SVGAGI. Deletion took 0 bases off V and 0 bases off J, with a span of 9 bases between the germline ends. The CDR3 numbers 15 residues from cysteine through phenylalanine. Just CDR3 DNA is preserved here, 45 bases in frame from base 1. Study-wide findings and limitations: At a false discovery rate of 0.05, a later analysis linked fewer than 20,000 TCR beta sequences to specific HLA alleles. The cohort was sequenced for TCR beta chains only, and without alpha or paired-chain data the features that could be detected were limited. Compared with the approximately 600-donor mean, donors in an Asian-associated ancestry cluster had fewer N-insertions in productive TCRs, according to a later genetic analysis. A few of the identified cytomegalovirus-associated TCR beta chains were confirmed in vitro to be specific for cytomegalovirus antigens. Because HLA typing was missing for some donors at each locus, association tests included only the typed subset. Strong co-occurrence of HLA alleles, especially DR and DQ, made assigning TCR associations to individual alleles difficult. Broadly in line with IMGT annotations, most TCR beta V segments showed up in productive rearrangements about 87% or about 30% of the time in an earlier analysis of a few hundred of the donors. Cytomegalovirus status was reported to be diagnosed by the classifier with high specificity and sensitivity in both the original and validation cohorts. Correlated functional status among segregating V segments might reflect linkage disequilibrium, but an unknown experimental factor could not be ruled out. According to a later analysis, parvovirus B19, influenza, CMV and Epstein-Barr virus appeared linked to several top co-occurrence clusters. A group of highly shared sequence variants was considered likely to be a technical artifact of the sequencing pipeline. A later analysis found that TCR association rates varied across HLA loci, with DRB1 alleles showing the most associated TCRs and HLA-C alleles the fewest. Most TCR sequences were seen in very few donors, while some public TCRs were found in many individuals. Most CMV-associated TCR beta chains appeared to be HLA-restricted in a later analysis, and the HLA associations seemed to be driven largely by CMV exposure. It was suggested by the authors that the approach could potentially be generalized to other disease states and immunological phenotypes. A later genetic analysis associated a missense DCLRE1C variant with V-gene and J-gene trimming of TCR beta chains, and an independent cohort replicated the association. Some IMGT-functional V segments, including TRBV6-2 and TRBV6-3, could not be told apart with the 87-base-pair reads, so those segments were excluded. In a later analysis, HLA-associated TCR beta chains were found to be more clonally expanded and to have lower generation probabilities than equally common non-associated chains. The study gave a list of 150 to 200 TCR beta chains associated with cytomegalovirus. CMV serostatus was the only immune exposure information available for the cohort. Roughly uniform sequencing depth across donors was assumed in presence/absence analyses, although this assumption may not hold. A further reported finding was that TCR beta sequences accurately predicted the HLA-A and HLA-B alleles for most subjects in the first cohort. The earlier analysis of 587 of the donors excluded 15 to 20 rarely observed V segments, including chromosome 9 orphons, because counts were too low.

Libraries came from the immunoSEQ multiplex PCR assay. For the multiplex PCR, a mixture combining 60 forward primers for TCR Vbeta segments and 13 reverse primers for TCR Jbeta segments was used. A multiplex PCR assay on genomic DNA amplified the CDR3 region of rearranged TCR beta genes. On the Illumina HiSeq System, the amplified TCR beta libraries were sequenced as 87-base-pair reads. In the source study's methods: A later analysis counted 65 million to 90 million unique TCR beta chains across the 640 or so repertoires, and approximately 11 million of these chains were shared by at least two donors. A nearest-neighbor algorithm error-corrected the raw reads and collapsed the reads into unique sequences, merging closely related sequences to remove PCR and sequencing errors. V, D and J gene segments were assigned by aligning CDR3 sequences to IMGT reference sequences. For a sequence to be retained, a match of at least six nucleotides to both a V gene segment and a J gene segment was required. A rearrangement was called productive if the CDR3 had no stop codons and remained in frame with V and J, and every other rearrangement was called non-productive. CDR3 was defined by IMGT convention, running from the second conserved V-encoded cysteine to the conserved J-encoded phenylalanine. Sequences without an unambiguous match to a single V gene segment were excluded from the earlier analysis of 450 to 650 of the donors. In an earlier analysis of around 600 of the donors, V segments were called functional above 56.7% productive rearrangements and were called segregating when the between-donor standard deviation exceeded 5%. A statistical classification framework was built for diagnosing cytomegalovirus status from the catalog of TCR beta chain sequences. In a later analysis, TCR nucleotide sequences were compared against IMGT/GENE-DB human TR gene sequences so that V and J genes could be assigned. In a later analysis, CDR3 sequences and most-parsimonious VDJ recombination scenarios were assigned using the TCRdist pipeline. A later analysis defined each TCR beta chain by its CDR3 amino acid sequence plus V-gene family, and excluded reads lacking a unique V-gene family. In a later analysis, a few hundred highly shared, low-generation-probability nucleotide sequences were removed to address suspected cross-contamination and a sequencing artifact. For each public chain, a later analysis derived a clonal expansion index from normalized ranks of inferred template counts within each repertoire. Generation probabilities in a later analysis came from a VDJ recombination model fitted to out-of-frame rearrangements, and those results were checked against IGoR. In a later analysis, TCR-TCR, TCR-HLA and TCR-CMV co-occurrence was scored with hypergeometric tests, and a repertoire-size bias correction was applied to TCR pairs. False discovery rates were estimated in a later analysis by permuting HLA or CMV assignments 20 times. A later analysis grouped co-occurring TCRs with DBSCAN, adding TCRdist sequence similarity when clustering within HLA-allele-positive subsets. For co-occurrence clustering, repertoires with fewer than 30,000 or more than 120,000 public chains were excluded, along with roughly 5 repertoires with anomalous nucleotide sharing. Here the immuneACCESS table is served through TCRdb, limited to in-frame sequences with V and J called. Missing clones are a known gap in these copies; in checked studies unresolved V genes cover under half, and the rest lacks a known reason. The V and J calls and clone size were taken over from that table, and D and trimming were inferred from the DNA. This sample is represented by 80,000 to 130,000 clones; about 68% of them were singletons. Jointly, the top ten make up roughly 13% of the sample.

The cohort consisted of 600 to 750 healthy bone marrow donors. At the time of sampling, all cohort members were nominally healthy, though unrecorded immune exposures were likely present. The donor was CMV seropositive and was included in the group of 250 to 300 seropositive cohort members. Each donor provided a peripheral blood sample, and peripheral blood mononuclear cells were used for TCR beta sequencing. Genomic DNA extraction from the blood cell samples was performed with the Qiagen DNeasy Blood Extraction Kit. Source material: PBMCs. The receptor comes from a male donor in good health and CMV-seropositive. The rearranged segments are TRBV6-5 and TRBJ2-7, with the D gene call left open. In nucleotides, the sequence is TGTGCCAGCAGTTACTCGGGCTTTTACTCCTACGAGCAGTACTTC. It is translated as CASSYSGFYSYEQYF.